Below are 25 T cell receptor beta chains sequenced from a single sample in a study of shared clonotypes between healthy human individuals. Measured with immunoSEQ multiplex PCR; TCRdb has only the in-frame clones, and not every one. In the table there are over 850,000 clones, around 78% of which are singletons. The sequencing sample was made of memory CD4+ T cells from PBMCs. Regarding subset: CD45RA-negative fraction. These receptors came from a man aged 18 to 29 in good health. Some clones in this sample may be carry-over from other donors' samples.

The chain combines TRBV28 with TRBJ1-1, with unresolved D. CDR1 and CDR2 from the germline V gene are MDHEN and SYDVKM. V gave up 7 bases and J gave up 3 bases, with 9 bases separating them. The CDR3 is made up of 12 amino acids. CDR3 amino acids: CASKVGDTEAFF. In nucleotides, the CDR3 is TGTGCCAGCAAGGTTGGAGACACTGAAGCTTTCTTT.

The rearrangement uses TRBV27 and TRBJ1-4, with D perhaps matching TRBD1 (6 bases). V lost 4 bases, J lost 2 bases, and 11 bases lay in between. In germline, CDR1 is MNHEY, CDR2 SMNVEV (reference sequence). The CDR3 is 15 residues long. The CDR3 reads CASSSGAPTNEKLFF. CDR3 bases: TGTGCCAGCAGTTCGGGGGCGCCCACTAATGAAAAACTGTTTTTT.

This clone was picked up one time. V and J are TRBV2 and TRBJ2-1; 11 nucleotides line up with TRBD2. The CDR3 covers 15 residues. The germline V gene encodes CDR1 SNHLY and CDR2 FYNNEI. The V and J ends lost 7 bases and 10 bases, in that order; junction bases with no gene match: 12. The CDR3 DNA reads TGTGCCAGCACTCTGACTAGCGGGATGACAGGGGAGCAGTTCTTC. It is translated as CASTLTSGMTGEQFF.

J is TRBJ1-5 and V is TRBV2; D is undetermined. The length of the CDR3 is 15 residues. Per the germline V gene, CDR1 is SNHLY and CDR2 is FYNNEI. The V end was cut by 5 bases, the J end by 7 bases, with 18 bases between. CDR3 DNA: TGTGCCAGCAGTATTTGGGGAGGCGTCGGACAGCCCCAGCATTTT. Translated, it gives CASSIWGGVGQPQHF.

This chain's CDR3 is CASSLQGDGGNTIYF. The DNA for the CDR3 is TGCGCCAGCAGCCTGCAGGGGGACGGTGGAAACACCATATATTTT. The J gene is TRBJ1-3, the V gene TRBV5-1; TRBD1 matches 7 bases. V was pared by 4 bases and J by 3 bases, with 7 bases of the junction left unmatched. The CDR3 consists of 15 residues. CDR1 is SGHRS and CDR2 is YFSETQ in the germline V gene. The full variable domain, in which reference TRBV5-1 and TRBJ1-3 provide the parts outside the CDR3, is KAGVTQTPRYLIKTRGQQVTLSCSPISGHRSVSWYQQTPGQGLQFLFEYFSETQRNKGNFPGRFSGRQFSNSRSEMNVSTLELGDSALYLCASSLQGDGGNTIYFGEGSWLTVV.

This chain joins TRBV10-2 and TRBJ1-2; the D gene is possibly TRBD1 (6 bases). The germline V and J ends were trimmed by 7 bases and 0 bases, with 12 bases remaining between them. This CDR3 spans 14 amino acids. Germline V CDR1 and CDR2: WSHSY, SAAADI. CDR3 protein: CASTQGYANYGYTF. CDR3 DNA sequence: TGCGCCAGCACTCAGGGGTACGCTAACTATGGCTACACCTTC.

This chain links TRBV30 with TRBJ1-5; the D is unclear. Per the germline V gene, CDR1 is GTSNPN and CDR2 is SVGIG (reference sequence). The CDR3 consists of 13 residues. The V end lost 3 bases, the J end lost 6 bases, and 12 bases lay between the germline ends. The CDR3 spells CAWSPDAGQPQHF. CDR3 nucleotide sequence: TGTGCCTGGAGCCCAGACGCGGGTCAGCCCCAGCATTTT.

With respect to this clone: The sample holds other DNA sequences that translate to the same CDR3. The CDR3 region has the DNA TGCGCCAGCAGTTCGGGGACAGGGGATGAAAAACTGTTTTTT. It is translated as CASSSGTGDEKLFF. The V gene is TRBV5-1, the J gene TRBJ1-4; 10 bases line up with TRBD1. Germline-derived CDR1 and CDR2 are SGHRS and YFSETQ. The CDR3 is 14 amino acids. The junction had 4 bases not matched to a gene; V was cut back by 5 bases and J by 6 bases.

This clone was seen repeatedly, ten times or more. The chain is built from TRBV5-1 and TRBJ2-3; tentative D call: TRBD1 (5 bases). With 4 bases removed from V and 1 base from J, the gap between germline ends came to 7 bases. Germline assignment: CDR1 SGHRS and CDR2 YFSETQ. The CDR3 has 13 residues. CDR3 in amino acids: CASSTRGTDTQYF. The CDR3 nucleotides are TGCGCCAGCAGCACCAGGGGCACAGATACGCAGTATTTT.

Turning to this clone: Given the absence of the conserved phenylalanine or tryptophan at the CDR3 end, a read error is likely. The chain is built from TRBV7-3 and TRBJ2-3; 14 bases match TRBD2. Germline V lookup: CDR1 SGHTA, CDR2 FQGTGA. The length of the CDR3 is 18 residues. The V and J ends lost 5 bases and 0 bases, in that order; junction bases with no gene match: 7. The CDR3 DNA follows: TGTGCCAGCAGCCCTGGGACTAGCGGGAGTCCTAGCACAGATACGCAGTATCTT. Protein product: CASSPGTSGSPSTDTQYL.

The genes are TRBV10-3 and TRBJ2-7, with D possibly being TRBD2 (6 bases). V lost 4 bases and J 6 bases, leaving 13 bases between the germline ends. CDR3 length equals 13 residues. Germline-derived CDR1 and CDR2 are ENHRY and SYGVKD. DNA of the CDR3: TGTGCCATCAGTGTAACCCCAGCGGGCGAGCAGTACTTC. This codes for CAISVTPAGEQYF.

The CDR3 here is CASSLGRGGTEAFF. The CDR3 nucleotides read TGTGCCAGCAGCTTAGGCAGGGGGGGAACTGAAGCTTTCTTT. The J gene is TRBJ1-1, the V gene TRBV11-2, with 7 bases fitting TRBD1. The CDR3 loop spans 14 amino acids. With V trimmed by 1 base and J by 5 bases, 4 bases remained unmatched. The germline V gene has CDR1 SGHAT and CDR2 FQNNGV.

V gene TRBV5-1 combines with J gene TRBJ2-7, with 9 bases that match TRBD1. In germline, CDR1 is SGHRS, CDR2 YFSETQ. V lost 3 bases to trimming and J lost 5 bases; unmatched junction nucleotides: 6. The CDR3 length is 14 residues. The CDR3 is CASSYDWTGDEQYF. Here the CDR3 DNA reads TGCGCCAGCAGCTACGACTGGACAGGGGACGAGCAGTACTTC.

The rearrangement uses TRBV13 and TRBJ2-3; the D gene is possibly TRBD2 (5 bases). Trimming took 4 bases from V and 3 from J, leaving 11 bases between them. The CDR3 totals 14 residues. Germline CDR1 is PRHDT and CDR2 is FYEKMQ (reference sequence). CDR3 amino acids: CASSYRRETDTQYF. For the CDR3, the DNA is TGTGCCAGCAGCTATCGCCGGGAAACAGATACGCAGTATTTT.

V is TRBV7-2 and J is TRBJ2-7; 8 positions match TRBD1. The CDR3 loop spans 17 amino acids. Trimming took 6 bases from V and 2 from J; bases not matched to a gene: 15. The germline V gene encodes CDR1 SGHTA and CDR2 FQGNSA. Here the CDR3 reads CASSGSKRDRMAYEQYF. In nucleotides, the CDR3 is TGTGCCAGCAGTGGCTCCAAACGGGACAGGATGGCCTACGAGCAGTACTTC.

The chain combines TRBV6-6 with TRBJ2-7; D assignment may be TRBD1 or TRBD2 (5 bases each). The ends were cut back, 2 bases at V and 1 base at J, with 12 bases in the middle. Germline lookup yields CDR1 MNHNY and CDR2 SVGAGI (reference sequence). The CDR3 covers 15 residues. The CDR3 DNA sequence: TGTGCCAGCAGTTACGGTACGGGACCGTCCTACGAGCAGTACTTC. It encodes CASSYGTGPSYEQYF.

This chain links TRBV4-2 with TRBJ2-7; D is perhaps TRBD1 or TRBD2 (6 bases each). The length of the CDR3 is 15 residues. Germline CDR1 and CDR2: LGHNA and YNFKEQ. V lost 0 bases and J lost 3, with 12 bases in between. The CDR3 loop reads CASSQEWRGYYEQYF. CDR3 nucleotide sequence: TGTGCCAGCAGCCAAGAATGGAGGGGGTACTACGAGCAGTACTTC.

In the case of this clone: The same CDR3 also results from other DNA sequences found in this sample. The chain combines TRBV19 with TRBJ2-1; possibly TRBD2 for D (5 bases). The V gene lost 1 base and the J gene lost 9 bases, with 16 bases spanning the gap. Per the germline V gene, CDR1 is LNHDA and CDR2 is SQIVND (reference sequence). This CDR3 spans 15 amino acids. The CDR3 loop reads CASSIVSSGYGEQFF. Written as DNA, the CDR3 is TGTGCCAGTAGTATAGTCTCGTCGGGGTACGGTGAGCAGTTCTTC.

The chain carries TRBV19 and TRBJ2-3, with D hard to call. From germline, CDR1 is LNHDA and CDR2 SQIVND (reference sequence). V lost 3 bases and J 0 bases, leaving 13 bases between the germline ends. The length of the CDR3 is 16 residues. Here the CDR3 DNA reads TGTGCCAGTAGTATGGGTAGAGTGGTGAGCACAGATACGCAGTATTTT. Translating it yields CASSMGRVVSTDTQYF.

This clone was counted once. This rearrangement joins TRBV28 to TRBJ2-7, with 9 bases identical to TRBD1. After removal of 8 bases from V and 0 bases from J, the junction contained 2 bases not matched to a gene. Germline CDR1 and CDR2: MDHEN and SYDVKM. CDR3 length: 13 residues. DNA of the CDR3: TGTGCCAGCGGGACAGGGAGCTCCTACGAGCAGTACTTC. This translates into CASGTGSSYEQYF.

The V and J genes are TRBV5-1 and TRBJ2-7; D unclear. The germline V and J ends were trimmed by 1 base and 0 bases, with 11 bases remaining between them. The CDR3 loop spans 15 amino acids. Per the germline V gene, CDR1 is SGHRS and CDR2 is YFSETQ. The CDR3 region is CASSLIYPSSYEQYF. The DNA for the CDR3 is TGCGCCAGCAGCTTGATATATCCCAGCTCCTACGAGCAGTACTTC.

J is TRBJ2-6 and V is TRBV28; no firm D call. CDR1 and CDR2 (germline): MDHEN, SYDVKM. Trimming removed 1 base from V and 1 base from J, with 8 bases in between. The CDR3 loop spans 16 amino acids. The CDR3: CASSLLWGSGANVLTF. In nucleotides, the CDR3 is TGTGCCAGCAGTTTATTATGGGGATCTGGGGCCAACGTCCTGACTTTC.

This chain uses TRBV6-5 with TRBJ2-7; D remains unclear. The CDR3 sequence is 13 residues long. Trimming stripped 8 bases from V and 0 bases from J, with 11 bases between. Germline CDR1 and CDR2: MNHEY and SVGAGI. CDR3 sequence (DNA): TGTGCCAGCCGCACGAAGGTCTCCTACGAGCAGTACTTC. Translated: CASRTKVSYEQYF.

The gene calls are TRBV7-3 and TRBJ2-3; D uncertain. There are 14 residues in the CDR3. V dropped 1 base and J dropped 4 bases, with 9 bases sitting between them. CDR1 and CDR2 from the germline V gene are SGHTA and FQGTGA. In nucleotides, the CDR3 is TGTGCCAGCAGCTTAATGGCAGCGCCAGATACGCAGTATTTT. This sequence encodes CASSLMAAPDTQYF.

Remarks on this clone: Other nucleotide sequences from this sample produce the same CDR3. The chain is built from TRBV7-2 and TRBJ1-1; tentative D call: TRBD1 (5 bases). The germline CDR1 and CDR2 sequences are SGHTA and FQGNSA. With 6 bases removed from V and 2 bases from J, the gap between germline ends came to 10 bases. The CDR3 totals 13 residues. The CDR3 DNA reads TGTGCCAGCAGATCCCAGGGAAACACTGAAGCTTTCTTT. Translation: CASRSQGNTEAFF. Using reference TRBV7-2 and TRBJ1-1 for the parts outside the CDR3, the full variable domain is GAGVSQSPSNKVTEKGKDVELRCDPISGHTALYWYRQSLGQGLEFLIYFQGNSAPDKSGLPSDRFSAERTGGSVSTLTIQRTQQEDSAVYLCASRSQGNTEAFFGQGTRLTVV.